This TCR beta chain was captured by sequencing in a study of T cell changes during pregnancy in multiple sclerosis (dated by TCRdb to between 2017 and 2020). Describing the broader study: Changes in the T cell repertoire over the course of pregnancy were examined in this study in women with multiple sclerosis.

The library was made by the immunoSEQ multiplex PCR assay. Here the immuneACCESS table is served through TCRdb, limited to in-frame sequences with V and J called. Missing clones are a known gap in these copies; in checked studies unresolved V genes cover under half, and the rest lacks a known reason. For this sample the table gives around 95,000 clones, of which 94% were detected only once. Together, the top ten hold more than 1.5% of the sample. From the germline V gene, CDR1 is SNHLY and CDR2 is FYNNEI. V gives up 7 bases and J gives up 4 bases, and the segment between their germline ends measures 11 bases. From the cysteine through the phenylalanine, the CDR3 covers 13 amino acids. The retained sequence is limited to the CDR3, 39 bases, with the frame set at the first base. About this clone: Its antigen is still unknown. Base qualities are missing; no much larger clone stands one base away.

This receptor chain uses TRBV2 and TRBJ1-3, with TRBD1 as a weak D call on 6 bases. The clonotype was recovered from a female donor in good health, enrolled as a control in a pregnancy study. The sample here was peripheral blood, taken after pregnancy. Read as DNA, the sequence is TGTGCCAGCACAACAGGGACAGGAAACACCATATATTTT. This gives the protein CASTTGTGNTIYF. With the portions outside the CDR3 filled from the reference TRBV2 and TRBJ1-3 genes, the complete variable region becomes EPEVTQTPSHQVTQMGQEVILRCVPISNHLYFYWYRQILGQKVEFLVSFYNNEISEKSEIFDDQFSVERPDGSNFTLKIRSTKLEDSAMYFCASTTGTGNTIYFGEGSWLTVV.